The clone carrying this TCR beta chain was seen once. Its antigen is not known. Other DNA sequences in the sample encode the same CDR3. This entry is derived from a study of regulatory and conventional T cells in RAG deficiency. Findings of the study overall: Omenn CD25-high CD127-low cells may be activated cells, not true Tregs. Patient subsets had shorter CDR3s; Omenn Treg-Tconv overlap exceeded 80%.

Produced via immunoSEQ multiplex PCR; TCRdb's table is partial and in-frame only. Counted here are about 50,000 clones, over 80% occurring once; the ten biggest clones make up roughly 0.5%. The sorted conventional CD4+ T cells were CD25-low and CD127-high, with genomic DNA sequenced. The sample also formed part of further work on regulatory T cells. That work adds: Amplification used 52 TRBV primers and 13 TRBJ primers.

This TCR derives from a human donor in good health. The specimen sequenced was CD4+ effector T cells sorted from blood.

The CDR3 DNA is TGCGCCAGCAGCTTGGGGTCCCAAGAGACCCAGTACTTC. Protein: CASSLGSQETQYF. The V call is TRBV5-1, the J call TRBJ2-5; D is unresolved. Trimming cost V 0 bases and J 1 base, with 4 bases left between them. This CDR3 contains 13 residues. Germline CDR1 is SGHRS and CDR2 is YFSETQ.